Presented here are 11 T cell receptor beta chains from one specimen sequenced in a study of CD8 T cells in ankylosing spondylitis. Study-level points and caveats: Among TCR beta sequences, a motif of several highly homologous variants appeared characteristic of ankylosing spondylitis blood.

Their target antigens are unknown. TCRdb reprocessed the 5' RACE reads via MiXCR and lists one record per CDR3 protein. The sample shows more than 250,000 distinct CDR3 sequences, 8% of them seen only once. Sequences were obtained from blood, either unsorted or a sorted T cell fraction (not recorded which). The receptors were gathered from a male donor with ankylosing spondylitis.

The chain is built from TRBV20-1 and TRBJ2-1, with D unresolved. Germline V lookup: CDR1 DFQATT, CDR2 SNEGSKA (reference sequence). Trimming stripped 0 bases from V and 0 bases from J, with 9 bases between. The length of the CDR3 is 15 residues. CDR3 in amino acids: CSAREPARSYNEQFF. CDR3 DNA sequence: TGCAGTGCTAGAGAACCAGCTCGCTCCTACAATGAGCAGTTCTTC.

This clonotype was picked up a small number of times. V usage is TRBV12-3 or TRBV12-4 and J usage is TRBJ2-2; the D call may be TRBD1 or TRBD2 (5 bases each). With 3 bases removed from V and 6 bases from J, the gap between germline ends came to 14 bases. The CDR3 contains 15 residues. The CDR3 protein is CASSFATRGAGELFF. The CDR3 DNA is TGTGCCAGCAGTTTTGCCACTAGGGGCGCCGGGGAGCTGTTTTTT.

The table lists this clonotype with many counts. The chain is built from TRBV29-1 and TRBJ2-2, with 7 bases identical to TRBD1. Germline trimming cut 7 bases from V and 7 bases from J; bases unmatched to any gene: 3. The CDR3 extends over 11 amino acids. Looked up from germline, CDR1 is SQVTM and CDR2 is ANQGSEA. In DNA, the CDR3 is TGCAGCGGACAGGGTGGCGGGGAGCTGTTTTTT. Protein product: CSGQGGGELFF.

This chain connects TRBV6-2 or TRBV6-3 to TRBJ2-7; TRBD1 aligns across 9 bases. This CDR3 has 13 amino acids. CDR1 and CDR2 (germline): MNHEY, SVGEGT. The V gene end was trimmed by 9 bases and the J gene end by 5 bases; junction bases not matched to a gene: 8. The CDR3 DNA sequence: TGTGCCAGTGCACAGGGGGCCTTCCACGAGCAGTACTTC. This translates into CASAQGAFHEQYF.

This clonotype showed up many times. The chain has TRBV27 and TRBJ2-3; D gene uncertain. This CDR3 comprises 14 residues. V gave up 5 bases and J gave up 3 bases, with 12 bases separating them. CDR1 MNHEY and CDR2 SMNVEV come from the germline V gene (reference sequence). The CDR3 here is CASSTPLGTDTQYF. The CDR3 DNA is TGTGCCAGCAGTACCCCCCTTGGGACAGATACGCAGTATTTT.

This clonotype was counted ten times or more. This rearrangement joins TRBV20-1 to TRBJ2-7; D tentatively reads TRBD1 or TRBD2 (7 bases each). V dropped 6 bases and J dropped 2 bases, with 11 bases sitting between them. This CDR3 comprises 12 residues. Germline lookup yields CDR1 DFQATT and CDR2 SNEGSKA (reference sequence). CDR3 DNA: TGCAGTGCCAGGGGGGGTACCTACGAGCAGTACTTC. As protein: CSARGGTYEQYF.

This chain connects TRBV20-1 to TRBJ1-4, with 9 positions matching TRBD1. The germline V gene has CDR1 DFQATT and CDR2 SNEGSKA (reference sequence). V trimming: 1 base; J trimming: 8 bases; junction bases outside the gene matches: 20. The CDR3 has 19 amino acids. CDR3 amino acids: CSARAMDRGYRGGGEKLFF. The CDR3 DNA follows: TGCAGTGCTAGAGCCATGGACAGGGGATATCGAGGAGGAGGGGAAAAACTGTTTTTT.

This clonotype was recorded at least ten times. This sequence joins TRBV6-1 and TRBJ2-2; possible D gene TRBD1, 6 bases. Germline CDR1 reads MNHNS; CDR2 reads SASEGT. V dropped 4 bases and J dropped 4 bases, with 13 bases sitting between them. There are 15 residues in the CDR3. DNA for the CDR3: TGTGCCAGCAGTGCGTCAGGGGTCCTCACCGGGGAGCTGTTTTTT. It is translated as CASSASGVLTGELFF.

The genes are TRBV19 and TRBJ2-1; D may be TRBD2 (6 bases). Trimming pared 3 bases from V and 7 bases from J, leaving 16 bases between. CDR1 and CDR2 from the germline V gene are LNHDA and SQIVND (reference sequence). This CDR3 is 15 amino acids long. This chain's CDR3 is CASSIDGSLGNEQFF. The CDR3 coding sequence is TGTGCCAGTAGTATCGACGGGAGCTTGGGGAATGAGCAGTTCTTC.

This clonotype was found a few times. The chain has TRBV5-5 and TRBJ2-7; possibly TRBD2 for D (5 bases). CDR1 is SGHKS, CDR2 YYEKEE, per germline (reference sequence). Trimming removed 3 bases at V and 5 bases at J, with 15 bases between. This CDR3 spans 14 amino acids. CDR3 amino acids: CASSWTGKGDEQYF. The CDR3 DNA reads TGTGCCAGCAGCTGGACCGGGAAAGGAGACGAGCAGTACTTC.

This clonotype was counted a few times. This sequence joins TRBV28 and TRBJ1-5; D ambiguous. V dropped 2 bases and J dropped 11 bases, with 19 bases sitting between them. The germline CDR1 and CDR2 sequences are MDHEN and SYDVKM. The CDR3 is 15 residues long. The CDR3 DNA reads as TGTGCCAGCAGTTTAGAGGAGCAGGCCGCCGGGTCCCAGCATTTT. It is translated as CASSLEEQAAGSQHF.